Below, 6 T cell receptor beta chains from the same sample are listed, as sequenced in a study of blood T cell repertoires in COVID-19. Assay used: immunoSEQ multiplex PCR; TCRdb lists only in-frame clones, some missing. The top ten hold about 8.9% of the sample, which has 300,000 to 350,000 clones, roughly 90% seen once. What was sequenced was PBMCs or T cells enriched from blood (not recorded which). The receptors here all came from a woman aged 18-29 years who had recovered from COVID-19.

The V call is TRBV13, the J call TRBJ2-5, with D unresolved. The CDR3 covers 13 residues. Germline V gene data show CDR1 as PRHDT and CDR2 as FYEKMQ (reference sequence). The V gene lost 1 base and the J gene lost 1 base, with 4 bases spanning the gap. The CDR3 bases are TGTGCCAGCAGCTTAGACAGCCAAGAGACCCAGTACTTC. This gives the protein CASSLDSQETQYF.

This rearrangement joins TRBV5-4 to TRBJ1-6; 8 bases map to TRBD1. The CDR3 spans 14 residues. V trimming: 3 bases; J trimming: 6 bases; junction bases outside the gene matches: 2. The V gene's germline CDR1 is SGHNT and CDR2 YYREEE (reference sequence). DNA of the CDR3: TGTGCCAGCAGCTCGGGACAGGCTAATTCACCCCTCCACTTT. It encodes CASSSGQANSPLHF.

Notes on this clone: The same CDR3 arises from other DNA sequences in this sample as well. The CDR3 DNA sequence: TGTGCCAGCAGTTTACGGGGGTATAGCAATCAGCCCCAGCATTTT. The encoded protein is CASSLRGYSNQPQHF. The chain couples TRBV27 to TRBJ1-5; D may be TRBD1 (5 bases). The CDR3 contains 15 residues. CDR1 MNHEY and CDR2 SMNVEV come from the germline V gene (reference sequence). V lost 2 bases and J lost 0, with 8 bases in between.

The chain has TRBV7-2 and TRBJ1-5; D unclear. Germline V lookup: CDR1 SGHTA, CDR2 FQGNSA. The CDR3 has 14 residues. V dropped 4 bases and J dropped 6 bases, with 13 bases sitting between them. CDR3 residues: CASSSNRRGQPQHF. CDR3 DNA: TGTGCCAGCAGCTCCAACCGACGGGGTCAGCCCCAGCATTTT. The variable domain in full, with the rest retrieved from reference TRBV7-2 and TRBJ1-5, is GAGVSQSPSNKVTEKGKDVELRCDPISGHTALYWYRQSLGQGLEFLIYFQGNSAPDKSGLPSDRFSAERTGGSVSTLTIQRTQQEDSAVYLCASSSNRRGQPQHFGDGTRLSIL.

This clone showed up just a few times. This sequence joins TRBV19 and TRBJ1-1, with TRBD1 matching 7 bases. CDR1 and CDR2 (germline): LNHDA, SQIVND (reference sequence). The CDR3 runs to 19 residues. V shed 2 bases, J shed 0 bases, and the junction held 15 bases outside the gene matches. The CDR3 is CASSIRLLGQTIMNTEAFF. Written as DNA, the CDR3 is TGTGCCAGTAGTATAAGGTTGCTGGGACAGACTATCATGAACACTGAAGCTTTCTTT.

In its sample, this clone was seen once. This chain uses TRBV20-1 with TRBJ1-2; 8 bases fit TRBD1. CDR3 length: 11 residues. V shed 8 bases, J shed 6 bases, and the junction held 5 bases outside the gene matches. The germline V gene encodes CDR1 DFQATT and CDR2 SNEGSKA (reference sequence). The CDR3 loop reads CSIDRGNGYTF. CDR3 sequence (DNA): TGCAGTATAGACAGGGGAAATGGCTACACCTTC.